This entry concerns a single TCR beta chain. Its antigen is still unknown. Other DNA sequences within the sample encode an identical CDR3. The data were taken from a study of shared clonotypes between healthy human individuals. Looking at the study overall: Serving as donors were a couple of women and three men, whose ages spanned 18 to 49.

Measured with immunoSEQ multiplex PCR; TCRdb has only the in-frame clones, and not every one. The table includes about 2.3 million clones, approximately 95% detected once. The CDR3 covers 13 residues. CDR1 is SNHLY and CDR2 is FYNNEI in the germline V gene. Deletions cut 4 bases from V and 2 bases from J, with 6 bases between. Findings and limits, study-wide: Estimated richness was generally greater in naive than memory subsets. Of the naive CD4 clonotypes, around 5% were shared across a few donors.

Partitioning of CD4+ cells yielded a CD45RA+ naive subset and a CD45RA-negative memory subset. The TCR comes from a man younger than 30 in good health. Some clones in this sample may be carry-over from other donors' samples. Specimen: naive CD4+ T cells from PBMCs. Documented subset: CD45RA+ positively selected. The gene calls are TRBV2 and TRBJ1-5, with D hard to call. The CDR3 DNA reads as TGTGCCAGCAGTGGGGAGGGCAATCAGCCCCAGCATTTT. It codes for CASSGEGNQPQHF.